Listed here are 12 T cell receptor beta chains from one sample, sequenced in a study of CD8+ T cells in alopecia areata. Treatment denoted: oral pan-JAK inhibitor, 5-10 mg twice daily. Isolated RNA was reverse transcribed into cDNA used as the sequencing template. The data were produced by immunoSEQ multiplex PCR, yet TCRdb's version contains in-frame clones alone and is incomplete. The data show fewer than 200,000 clones, with under 60% seen just once and approximately 12% held by the top ten. This specimen consisted of CD8+ T cells sorted from blood, obtained at week 24, from a patient treated with tofacitinib. These receptors all come from a human donor with alopecia areata.

The gene calls are TRBV1 and TRBJ1-6. TRBV1 is annotated as a pseudogene. CDR3 size: 17 residues. This CDR3 reads CTSSQSPVGTLNSPLHF. Written as DNA, the CDR3 is TGCACCAGCAGCCAATCTCCCGTTGGGACTCTTAATTCACCCCTCCACTTT.

This clone came up a few times. This chain uses TRBV29-1 with TRBJ1-1; D is unresolved. The CDR3 consists of 14 residues. Germline V gene lookup returns CDR1 SQVTM and CDR2 ANQGSEA. Trimming took 8 bases from V and 4 from J, leaving 20 bases between them. Here the CDR3 reads CSIPHPEVVTEAFF. CDR3 nucleotide sequence: TGCAGCATACCTCACCCGGAGGTAGTCACTGAAGCTTTCTTT.

V usage is TRBV5-1 and J usage is TRBJ2-2, with a weak D call TRBD1 (6 bases). The CDR3 runs 14 residues. Trimming took 4 bases from V and 1 from J, leaving 8 bases between them. The germline gives CDR1 SGHRS, CDR2 YFSETQ. The CDR3 loop reads CASSPTGNTGELFF. CDR3 DNA: TGCGCCAGCAGCCCGACAGGGAACACCGGGGAGCTGTTTTTT.

The chain uses TRBV10-2 and TRBJ2-5, with 9 bases fitting TRBD2. J lost 6 bases, V lost 2 bases, and 7 bases had no gene match. This CDR3 comprises 15 residues. Per the germline V gene, CDR1 is WSHSY and CDR2 is SAAADI. The CDR3 DNA reads TGCGCCAGCAGTGAGGGCGGGGGGGCCTTGAAGACCCAGTACTTC. It encodes CASSEGGGALKTQYF.

The rearrangement links TRBV29-1 to TRBJ1-3; possibly TRBD1 for D (6 bases). CDR1 is SQVTM, CDR2 ANQGSEA, per germline. The CDR3 covers 13 residues. Trimming shortened V by 7 bases and J by 3 bases, and 13 bases separated the two germline ends. The CDR3 DNA is TGCAGCGCTGAGGGGGGGATTGGAAACACCATATATTTT. Translation gives CSAEGGIGNTIYF.

This sequence joins TRBV6-5 and TRBJ2-1, with D unresolved. The germline V gene has CDR1 MNHEY and CDR2 SVGAGI. Trimming removed 2 bases at V and 7 bases at J, with 6 bases between. The CDR3 runs to 12 residues. The CDR3 coding sequence is TGTGCCAGCAGTTACACCAAGAATGAGCAGTTCTTC. Translated, it gives CASSYTKNEQFF.

V and J are TRBV6-5 and TRBJ2-5; 8 bases agree with TRBD1. The J call is in doubt because the DNA end fits TRBJ2-7 better. CDR3 length: 14 residues. Germline CDR1 MNHEY, CDR2 SVGAGI. CDR3 amino acids: CASSTRQGHYEQYF. CDR3 DNA: TGTGCCAGCAGCACCCGACAGGGGCACTACGAGCAGTACTTC.

V is TRBV27 and J is TRBJ2-7; 8 bases are a match to TRBD2. The V gene end was trimmed by 4 bases and the J gene end by 0 bases; junction bases not matched to a gene: 17. The CDR3 has 19 residues. Germline V gene data show CDR1 as MNHEY and CDR2 as SMNVEV (reference sequence). The CDR3 protein is CASSSLPGLVSSHSYEQYF. The CDR3, as DNA: TGTGCCAGCAGTTCTCTTCCGGGACTAGTGAGTAGTCACTCCTACGAGCAGTACTTC.

The rearrangement joins TRBV10-3 to TRBJ1-4, with D unresolved. Trimming removed 3 bases from V and 4 bases from J, with 15 bases in between. This CDR3 contains 16 residues. The germline V gene encodes CDR1 ENHRY and CDR2 SYGVKD. The CDR3 loop reads CAISDEFGTINEKLFF. Here the CDR3 DNA reads TGTGCCATCAGTGATGAGTTCGGAACGATTAATGAAAAACTGTTTTTT.

This clone was picked up a small number of times. The chain uses TRBV27 and TRBJ2-1; D unclear. Per the germline V gene, CDR1 is MNHEY and CDR2 is SMNVEV (reference sequence). The CDR3 runs to 12 residues. Deletions cut 6 bases from V and 0 bases from J, with 3 bases between. CDR3 sequence reads: CASRGSYNEQFF. CDR3 DNA: TGTGCCAGCAGGGGCTCCTACAATGAGCAGTTCTTC.

J is TRBJ2-2 and V is TRBV23-1, with a tentative D call TRBD2 (5 bases). TRBV23-1 is an ORF, with its function uncertain. CDR3 length: 16 amino acids. V gave up 0 bases and J gave up 7 bases, with 15 bases separating them. This CDR3 is CASSQSSGSPNGELFF. The CDR3 DNA reads TGCGCCAGCAGTCAATCTTCGGGGTCCCCTAACGGGGAGCTGTTTTTT.

The V call is TRBV5-1, the J call TRBJ2-5; no clear D. V was shortened by 2 bases and J by 1 base, with 6 bases between the two germline ends. The CDR3 covers 13 residues. Per the germline V gene, CDR1 is SGHRS and CDR2 is YFSETQ. CDR3 region: CASSLRAQETQYF. The CDR3 region has the DNA TGCGCCAGCAGCTTACGGGCCCAAGAGACCCAGTACTTC.